This T cell receptor beta chain was identified in a study of T cells after yellow fever vaccination. Study findings and constraints: Clonotypes shared by both compartments, CD4 and CD8, made up a small share. The study found a weaker secondary response that peaked faster, day 5 versus 15. The study re-detected most primary-vaccination clones after the booster (around 96% CD4, roughly 85% CD8).

This clonotype has a handful of counts. Its cognate antigen is unknown. TCR cDNA, made by 5'RACE template switching, carried an added universal primer site and UMIs. One entry per CDR3 protein, called by TCRdb with MiXCR from the 5' RACE reads. The table shows approximately 330,000 distinct CDR3 sequences, with approximately 13% occurring only once. Looked up from germline, CDR1 is DFQATT and CDR2 is SNEGSKA (reference sequence). The CDR3 extends over 14 amino acids. V lost 0 bases and J lost 8; bases outside the gene matches: 4. Sequenced here: CD4+ T cells sorted from PBMCs, sampled 15 days after the yellow fever booster vaccination. This chain joins TRBV20-1 and TRBJ1-6, with 7 bases identical to TRBD1. This TCR derives from a man younger than 35 who received the YFV17D yellow fever vaccine. The CDR3 DNA reads as TGCAGTGCTAGAGATCGACAGGGCCATTCACCCCTCCACTTT. Protein sequence: CSARDRQGHSPLHF.